Described below is a single T cell receptor (beta chain) sequence and its context. Its specificity is unknown. PCR primers comprised 60 Vbeta and 13 Jbeta primers. The method was immunoSEQ multiplex PCR; TCRdb's version includes in-frame clones alone and lacks a portion of them. The top ten clones hold roughly 7% of a sample with about 120,000 clones, about 70% of them seen once. Healthy people donating bone marrow made up the donors. The data were obtained in a study of cytomegalovirus exposure and HLA in healthy donors. The CDR3 sequence is 15 residues long. V lost 6 bases and J lost 0, with 13 bases in between. Looked up from germline, CDR1 is SEHNR and CDR2 is FQNEAQ (reference sequence). Whole-study findings and limits: In a later analysis, TCR beta V- and J-gene trimming was associated with a missense DCLRE1C variant.

The sequenced material came from PBMCs. The sequence was obtained from a male donor in good health and CMV-seronegative. The V and J genes are TRBV7-9 and TRBJ2-3, with D possibly being TRBD2 (5 bases). CDR3 protein: CASRPRTSSTDTQYF. The CDR3 DNA follows: TGTGCCAGCAGGCCAAGGACTTCTAGCACAGATACGCAGTATTTT.